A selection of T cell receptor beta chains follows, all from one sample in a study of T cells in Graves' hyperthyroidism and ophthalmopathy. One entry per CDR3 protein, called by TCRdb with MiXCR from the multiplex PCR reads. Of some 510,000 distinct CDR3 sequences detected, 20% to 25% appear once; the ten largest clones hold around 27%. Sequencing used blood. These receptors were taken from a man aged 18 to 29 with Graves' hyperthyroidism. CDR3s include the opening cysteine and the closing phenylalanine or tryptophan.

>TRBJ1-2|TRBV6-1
CASSEARAGNYGYTF
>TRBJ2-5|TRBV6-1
CASSVDRGAWETQYF
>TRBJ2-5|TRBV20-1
CSAQGSPLGGTQYF
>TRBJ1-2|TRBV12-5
CASGLPLSTYGYTF
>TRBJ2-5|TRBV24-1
CATSDPSNQGTQYF
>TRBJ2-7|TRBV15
CATSSGDFSSYEQYF
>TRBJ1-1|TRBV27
CASSDGQAIEAFF
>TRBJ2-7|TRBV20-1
CSASRGPGPYEQYF
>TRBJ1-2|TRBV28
CASSVDPWQIYGYTF
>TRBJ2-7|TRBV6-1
CASSELNGQGAYEQYF
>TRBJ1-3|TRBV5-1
CASSLRSGPGNTIYF
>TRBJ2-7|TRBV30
CAWTNNREGEQYF
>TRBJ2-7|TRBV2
CASSTQGYEQYF
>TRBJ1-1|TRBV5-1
CASSFSRTGIEAFF
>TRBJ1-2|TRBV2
CASSEEGGWADYGYTF
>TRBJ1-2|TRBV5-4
CASSEGQDNSNYGYTF
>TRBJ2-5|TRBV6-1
CASIPGGAVTKRPQYF
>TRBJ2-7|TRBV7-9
CASSDLTGGLNEQYF
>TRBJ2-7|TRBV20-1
CSARDLDYEQYF
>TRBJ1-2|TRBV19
CASSTDRIYTF
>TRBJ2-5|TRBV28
CASSLWSGDGTQYF
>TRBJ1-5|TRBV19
CASSLDTGNQPQHF